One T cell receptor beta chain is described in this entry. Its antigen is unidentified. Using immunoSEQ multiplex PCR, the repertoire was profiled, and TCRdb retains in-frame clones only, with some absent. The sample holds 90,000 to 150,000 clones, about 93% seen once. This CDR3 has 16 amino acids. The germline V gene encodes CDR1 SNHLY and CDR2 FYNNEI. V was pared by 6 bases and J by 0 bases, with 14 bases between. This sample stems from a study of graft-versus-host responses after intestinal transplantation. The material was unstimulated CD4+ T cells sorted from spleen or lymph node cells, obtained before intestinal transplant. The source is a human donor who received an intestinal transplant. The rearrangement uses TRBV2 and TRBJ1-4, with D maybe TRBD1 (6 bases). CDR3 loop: CASSPDRYATNEKLFF. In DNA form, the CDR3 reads TGTGCCAGCAGCCCGGACAGATATGCAACTAATGAAAAACTGTTTTTT.